The clone carrying this T cell receptor beta chain was seen a single time. Its specificity is not known. This record comes from a study of T cells after yellow fever vaccination. Study as a whole: Low-cell-number fractions were prepared with SMART-Seq v4 Ultra Low Input.

TCRdb independently ran MiXCR on the 5' RACE reads; one entry per CDR3 protein. The sample yields tens of thousands of distinct CDR3 sequences, around 7.3% seen once. Study results and limitations: After the booster, over 95% of CD4 and more than 75% of CD8 primary-response clones were re-detected. Weaker overall, the secondary response nonetheless peaked faster (day 5 versus 15).

The CDR3 covers 15 residues. CDR1 is LNHNV, CDR2 YYDKDF, per germline (reference sequence). V gave up 1 base and J gave up 6 bases, with 14 bases separating them. Sequencing used CD8+ T cells sorted from PBMCs, obtained on the day of the yellow fever booster vaccination. The TCR comes from a young man who received the YFV17D yellow fever vaccine. V usage is TRBV15 and J usage is TRBJ2-3; no clear D. CDR3 sequence: CATSRVAVGLDTQYF. CDR3 bases: TGTGCCACCAGCAGAGTCGCGGTAGGATTGGATACGCAGTATTTT.